Listed here are 32 T cell receptor beta chains from one sample, sequenced in a study of neurological immune-mediated disorders. TCRdb ran MiXCR on the 5' RACE reads and lists one entry per CDR3 protein. The data contain 55,000 to 75,000 distinct CDR3 sequences, under 3% of them singletons. The specimen was PBMCs. These receptors came from a man over 45 with multiple sclerosis.

This clonotype was counted at least ten times. This chain uses TRBV7-9 with TRBJ2-4; TRBD2 is a possible D gene (6 bases). CDR1 and CDR2 (germline): SEHNR, FQNEAQ (reference sequence). The CDR3 has 13 residues. Trimming took off 1 base at V and 8 bases at J, with 9 bases between the two ends. The CDR3 DNA reads TGTGCCAGCAGCTTAGGGGACTTTGACATTCAGTACTTC. It encodes CASSLGDFDIQYF.

This clonotype has a count of ten or more. The chain combines TRBV18 with TRBJ1-5; D is possibly TRBD1 (6 bases). The CDR3 is 13 residues long. V was cut by 4 bases and J by 4 bases, with 8 bases left in between. Germline CDR1 is KGHSH and CDR2 is LQKENI. CDR3 DNA: TGTGCCAGCTCACTCGGACAGAATCAGCCCCAGCATTTT. It specifies CASSLGQNQPQHF.

Ten or more counts support this clonotype. The chain uses TRBV4-3 and TRBJ2-5; 11 positions agree with TRBD2. CDR3 length: 15 amino acids. V trimming: 1 base; J trimming: 5 bases; junction bases outside the gene matches: 3. CDR1 and CDR2 from the germline V gene are LGHNA and YSLEER. The CDR3 loop is CASSQGLAGFETQYF. DNA for the CDR3: TGCGCCAGCAGCCAAGGACTAGCGGGGTTTGAGACCCAGTACTTC.

This clonotype was seen many times. The chain recombines TRBV20-1 with TRBJ1-1; no clear D gene. The CDR3 totals 12 residues. V was trimmed by 6 bases and J by 11 bases, leaving 19 bases between them. Looked up from germline, CDR1 is DFQATT and CDR2 is SNEGSKA (reference sequence). CDR3 in amino acids: CSATDSIQGAFF. CDR3 DNA sequence: TGCAGTGCCACCGATTCAATTCAAGGGGCTTTCTTT.

At least ten counts were recorded for this clonotype. The chain links TRBV5-1 to TRBJ1-3, with TRBD1 as a possible D gene (6 bases). The V gene lost 0 bases and the J gene lost 3 bases, with 13 bases spanning the gap. The germline gives CDR1 SGHRS, CDR2 YFSETQ. The length of the CDR3 is 16 residues. The CDR3 DNA is TGCGCCAGCAGCTTGGCGGGGGCAGGGTTTGGAAACACCATATATTTT. This gives the protein CASSLAGAGFGNTIYF.

This clonotype was observed many times. This chain links TRBV18 with TRBJ1-1; D remains unclear. The germline V and J ends were trimmed by 3 bases and 4 bases, with 9 bases remaining between them. This CDR3 has 13 amino acids. Germline V gives CDR1 KGHSH, CDR2 LQKENI. This chain's CDR3 is CASSPVDSTEAFF. The CDR3 coding sequence is TGTGCCAGCTCACCGGTGGACTCCACTGAAGCTTTCTTT.

This clonotype was observed at least ten times. The J gene is TRBJ2-5, the V gene TRBV5-1, with no clear D. Trimming removed 4 bases at V and 3 bases at J, with 7 bases between. CDR3 length: 12 residues. CDR1 and CDR2 (germline): SGHRS, YFSETQ. Written as DNA, the CDR3 is TGCGCCAGCAGCCCACCCAAAGAGACCCAGTACTTC. It codes for CASSPPKETQYF.

This clonotype was seen at least ten times. V gene TRBV4-3 combines with J gene TRBJ2-3; D is undetermined. V was pared by 0 bases and J by 5 bases, with 6 bases between. CDR3 size: 13 residues. Germline values: CDR1 LGHNA, CDR2 YSLEER. For the CDR3, the DNA is TGCGCCAGCAGCCAAGAAAGGCTAGATACGCAGTATTTT. It translates to CASSQERLDTQYF.

The CDR3 DNA reads TGTGCCTGGAGTGGGCGGACCTGGAACACTGAAGCTTTCTTT. It translates to CAWSGRTWNTEAFF. The chain links TRBV30 to TRBJ1-1; D is uncertain. This CDR3 has 14 amino acids. CDR1 and CDR2 (germline): GTSNPN, SVGIG (reference sequence). The V and J ends lost 1 base and 1 base respectively, with 10 bases between them.

The table lists this clonotype with many counts. The gene calls are TRBV12-3 or TRBV12-4 and TRBJ1-3; a weak D match, TRBD1 (5 bases). The V gene lost 7 bases and the J gene lost 3 bases, with 16 bases spanning the gap. The CDR3 has 15 residues. CDR3 region: CASTLRRGGGNTIYF. Here the CDR3 DNA reads TGTGCCAGCACACTTCGAAGGGGAGGTGGAAACACCATATATTTT.

This clonotype showed up many times. The genes are TRBV4-3 and TRBJ1-1, with unresolved D. Trimming shortened V by 0 bases and J by 6 bases, and 14 bases separated the two germline ends. Germline CDR1 LGHNA, CDR2 YSLEER. This CDR3 contains 15 residues. For the CDR3, the DNA is TGCGCCAGCAGCCAAGATCGAGGGAATGGAGCTGAAGCTTTCTTT. It specifies CASSQDRGNGAEAFF.

Ten or more counts support this clonotype. This chain connects TRBV12-3 or TRBV12-4 to TRBJ1-4; the D gene is possibly TRBD1 (5 bases). V shed 3 bases and J shed 8 bases, with 13 bases lying between them. This CDR3 comprises 14 residues. The CDR3: CASSFSGRGEKLFF. CDR3 nucleotides: TGTGCCAGCAGTTTCTCGGGGCGAGGAGAAAAACTGTTTTTT.

The chain couples TRBV20-1 to TRBJ2-3; 8 nucleotides line up with TRBD2. The junction had 8 bases not matched to a gene; V was cut back by 5 bases and J by 4 bases. The germline V gene encodes CDR1 DFQATT and CDR2 SNEGSKA (reference sequence). This CDR3 has 14 amino acids. CDR3 protein: CSAATSAGPDTQYF. CDR3 nucleotide sequence: TGCAGTGCTGCGACTAGCGCGGGCCCAGATACGCAGTATTTT.

This clonotype has at least ten counts. V gene TRBV20-1 combines with J gene TRBJ2-6; D ambiguous. The germline CDR1 and CDR2 sequences are DFQATT and SNEGSKA (reference sequence). V lost 4 bases to trimming and J lost 3 bases, with 22 bases between them. The CDR3 totals 18 residues. The chain's CDR3 is CSANPAAQEKGGANVLTF. The DNA of the CDR3 is TGCAGTGCTAACCCCGCGGCGCAGGAAAAAGGTGGGGCCAACGTCCTGACTTTC.

Many counts were recorded for this clonotype. Written as DNA, the CDR3 is TGTGCCAGCAGCTTTCGACAGACTCAATACCCCTTCCAAGAGACCCAGTACTTC. Its translation: CASSFRQTQYPFQETQYF. The J gene is TRBJ2-5, the V gene TRBV5-6, with D possibly matching TRBD1 (5 bases). The CDR3 is 18 residues long. Germline V gene data show CDR1 as SGHDT and CDR2 as YYEEEE. Deletions cut 2 bases from V and 1 base from J, with 21 bases between. The variable domain in full, completed from reference TRBV5-6 and TRBJ2-5, reads DAGVTQSPTHLIKTRGQQVTLRCSPKSGHDTVSWYQQALGQGPQFIFQYYEEEERQRGNFPDRFSGHQFPNYSSELNVNALLLGDSALYLCASSFRQTQYPFQETQYFGPGTRLLVL.

This clonotype appeared many times. The chain links TRBV4-1 to TRBJ1-1; tentative D call: TRBD1 (6 bases). Trimming left V 1 base short and J 9 bases short, with 18 bases between. Germline CDR1 is MGHRA and CDR2 is YSYEKL. This CDR3 is 15 amino acids long. The CDR3 coding sequence is TGCGCCAGCAGCCAAGGGTCCGGGGGGCGGCTAAAAGCTTTCTTT. Encoded protein: CASSQGSGGRLKAFF.

This clonotype was observed many times. The CDR3 DNA follows: TGTGCCAGCAGCCTAGACCCTTACACCGGGGAGCTGTTTTTT. Encoded protein: CASSLDPYTGELFF. The chain has TRBV7-2 and TRBJ2-2; D uncertain. The CDR3 extends over 14 amino acids. V lost 5 bases to trimming and J lost 3 bases, with 10 bases between them. The V gene's germline CDR1 is SGHTA and CDR2 FQGNSA.

This clonotype has at least ten counts. V usage is TRBV12-3 or TRBV12-4 and J usage is TRBJ1-3; D is possibly TRBD1 (6 bases). The CDR3 extends over 15 amino acids. V gave up 6 bases and J gave up 0 bases, with 12 bases separating them. The chain's CDR3 is CASRTTGYSGNTIYF. Written as DNA, the CDR3 is TGTGCCAGCAGGACAACAGGGTACTCTGGAAACACCATATATTTT.

This clonotype was seen at least ten times. Here the CDR3 DNA reads TGCGCCAGCAGACCCGACAGTATTAACACTGAAGCTTTCTTT. Amino acid sequence: CASRPDSINTEAFF. The J gene is TRBJ1-1, the V gene TRBV5-1, with D perhaps matching TRBD1 (5 bases). CDR1 is SGHRS, CDR2 YFSETQ, per germline. Trimming stripped 5 bases from V and 2 bases from J, with 13 bases between. The CDR3 has 14 residues.

This clonotype was found many times. V is TRBV5-6 and J is TRBJ2-3, with D uncertain. The CDR3 extends over 14 amino acids. CDR1 is SGHDT, CDR2 YYEEEE, per germline. V lost 0 bases and J lost 2, with 7 bases in between. The CDR3 DNA is TGTGCCAGCAGCTTGGTTGGGAACACAGATACGCAGTATTTT. Translation gives CASSLVGNTDTQYF.

This clonotype was seen many times. CDR3 residues: CASSFPPGWNEETQYF. The CDR3 region has the DNA TGTGCCAGCAGCTTTCCCCCAGGCTGGAACGAGGAGACCCAGTACTTC. The J gene is TRBJ2-5, the V gene TRBV7-9; the D is unclear. Trimming stripped 3 bases from V and 5 bases from J, with 19 bases between. The CDR3 has 16 amino acids. Germline-derived CDR1 and CDR2 are SEHNR and FQNEAQ (reference sequence). Full variable domain (outside the CDR3, taken from reference TRBV7-9 and TRBJ2-5): DTGVSQNPRHKITKRGQNVTFRCDPISEHNRLYWYRQTLGQGPEFLTYFQNEAQLEKSRLLSDRFSAERPKGSFSTLEIQRTEQGDSAMYLCASSFPPGWNEETQYFGPGTRLLVL.

In its sample, this clonotype was seen many times. This chain uses TRBV7-6 with TRBJ2-3; D gene uncertain. In germline, CDR1 is SGHVS, CDR2 FNYEAQ. The V end was cut by 5 bases, the J end by 4 bases, with 10 bases between. The CDR3 consists of 13 residues. The CDR3 DNA is TGTGCCAGCAGCGCCCAGGTTGCAGATACGCAGTATTTT. This encodes CASSAQVADTQYF.

Many counts were recorded for this clonotype. The CDR3 nucleotides read TGTGCCAGCAGCTTAACAGGGACGACTCAGCCCCAGCATTTT. It yields the protein CASSLTGTTQPQHF. This chain connects TRBV5-6 to TRBJ1-5, with D perhaps matching TRBD1 (6 bases). Trimming shortened V by 2 bases and J by 6 bases, and 12 bases separated the two germline ends. The CDR3 has 14 residues. Per germline, CDR1 SGHDT and CDR2 YYEEEE.

Ten or more counts support this clonotype. The gene calls are TRBV7-2 and TRBJ1-5, with D perhaps matching TRBD1 (5 bases). This CDR3 is built from 14 residues. V lost 4 bases and J lost 4, with 11 bases in between. Germline V CDR1 and CDR2: SGHTA, FQGNSA. The CDR3 DNA reads as TGTGCCAGCAGCTCGGCGGGGGGGAATCAGCCCCAGCATTTT. It is translated as CASSSAGGNQPQHF.

This clonotype appeared many times. The chain joins TRBV2 to TRBJ2-1; TRBD2 is a possible D gene (6 bases). Germline V CDR1 and CDR2: SNHLY, FYNNEI. There are 12 residues in the CDR3. The V and J ends lost 6 bases and 6 bases respectively, with 9 bases between them. The CDR3 coding sequence is TGTGCCAGCAGGGAGGGGCTCAATGAGCAGTTCTTC. It is translated as CASREGLNEQFF.

In its sample, this clonotype was seen a few times. The chain couples TRBV29-1 to TRBJ1-2; TRBD1 is a possible D gene (6 bases). Germline-derived CDR1 and CDR2 are SQVTM and ANQGSEA. There are 13 residues in the CDR3. Trimming pared 5 bases from V and 8 bases from J, leaving 18 bases between. The CDR3 region has the DNA TGCAGCGTTCCAGGGGTTGGGACATGGGGCTACACCTTC. This encodes CSVPGVGTWGYTF.

This clonotype showed up many times. This chain links TRBV20-1 with TRBJ2-7; D might be TRBD1 or TRBD2, each matching 5 bases. The CDR3 consists of 14 residues. CDR1 DFQATT and CDR2 SNEGSKA come from the germline V gene (reference sequence). V lost 3 bases and J lost 7, with 19 bases in between. This CDR3 reads CSASPLGDPGEQYF. CDR3 DNA sequence: TGCAGTGCTAGCCCCCTCGGGGACCCCGGGGAGCAGTACTTC.

This clonotype was seen at least ten times. V is TRBV25-1 and J is TRBJ2-7; 8 positions agree with TRBD1. V shed 4 bases, J shed 13 bases, and the junction held 6 bases outside the gene matches. The CDR3 consists of 11 residues. Germline CDR1 MGHDK, CDR2 SYGVNS. The CDR3 DNA reads as TGTGCCAGCAGTGTCAGGGGGCCTCGTTACTTC. Translation gives CASSVRGPRYF.

This clonotype was detected many times. The chain uses TRBV10-3 and TRBJ1-5; 8 nucleotides agree with TRBD1. The CDR3 spans 14 residues. V was clipped by 5 bases and J by 2 bases; unmatched bases: 2. Germline CDR1 ENHRY, CDR2 SYGVKD. DNA of the CDR3: TGTGCCATCAGTCTGACAGGGGGCAATCAGCCCCAGCATTTT. Its translation: CAISLTGGNQPQHF.

This clonotype was seen many times. The rearrangement joins TRBV12-3 or TRBV12-4 to TRBJ2-1; 8 bases are shared with TRBD2. This CDR3 is 14 amino acids long. V shed 2 bases and J 7 bases; nucleotides not matched to a gene: 4. The CDR3 DNA is TGTGCCAGCAGTTTAAAGGGGACTAGTAATGAGCAGTTCTTC. Translating gives CASSLKGTSNEQFF.

This clonotype was counted ten times or more. This chain connects TRBV20-1 to TRBJ2-2; 10 bases are a match to TRBD1. Unmatched junction bases numbered 5, after V lost 2 bases and J lost 5 bases. Germline CDR1 is DFQATT and CDR2 is SNEGSKA (reference sequence). The CDR3 consists of 15 residues. The CDR3 spells CSARLRDRGTGELFF. DNA of the CDR3: TGCAGTGCTAGATTGCGGGACAGGGGAACCGGGGAGCTGTTTTTT.

This clonotype has a count of ten or more. The genes are TRBV20-1 and TRBJ2-7; no clear D gene. There are 13 residues in the CDR3. Trimming removed 3 bases from V and 2 bases from J, with 11 bases in between. Germline V gene data show CDR1 as DFQATT and CDR2 as SNEGSKA (reference sequence). CDR3 nucleotide sequence: TGCAGTGCTAGTCCGGGCCTTACCTACGAGCAGTACTTC. Translating it yields CSASPGLTYEQYF.